These 16 T cell receptor beta chains were sequenced from one sample in a study of blood T cells in healthy people across ages. For the second PCR, which ran for roughly 6 to 11 cycles, a sample-barcoded 5' primer and a J-beta primer mix were used. TCRdb used MiXCR to reprocess the 5' RACE reads, holding one entry per CDR3 protein. This table holds 1.2 million to 1.5 million distinct CDR3 sequences, 42% found once. The sample consisted of blood. The receptors were sampled from a woman under 30 in good health.

The rearrangement links TRBV15 to TRBJ1-4, with a possible D match to TRBD1 (5 bases). The CDR3 spans 12 residues. Germline V gene sequence: CDR1 LNHNV, CDR2 YYDKDF (reference sequence). Trimming took 5 bases from V and 12 from J, leaving 13 bases between them. The CDR3 nucleotides are TGTGCCACCAGCCTGGGACCTGGGGAACTGTTTTTT. This sequence encodes CATSLGPGELFF.

The genes are TRBV5-1 and TRBJ2-7, with 11 bases fitting TRBD2. There are 16 residues in the CDR3. The germline V gene has CDR1 SGHRS and CDR2 YFSETQ. The V and J ends lost 4 bases and 3 bases, in that order; junction bases with no gene match: 9. The CDR3 sequence is CASSPPGTSGNYEQYF. In DNA, the CDR3 is TGCGCCAGCAGCCCGCCTGGGACTAGCGGAAACTACGAGCAGTACTTC.

At least ten counts were recorded for this clonotype. The rearrangement uses TRBV6-5 and TRBJ2-5, with D possibly being TRBD2 (6 bases). With 0 bases removed from V and 1 base from J, the gap between germline ends came to 12 bases. CDR1 and CDR2 from the germline V gene are MNHEY and SVGAGI. The CDR3 length is 16 residues. The CDR3 spells CASSYSARTTQETQYF. CDR3 coding DNA: TGTGCCAGCAGTTACTCGGCAAGGACTACCCAAGAGACCCAGTACTTC.

To note about this clonotype: Sequence at one end of the junction differs from germline and may be a read error. The rearrangement links TRBV7-2 to TRBJ2-3; D remains unclear. CDR1 is SGHTA and CDR2 is FQGNSA in the germline V gene. The CDR3 is 12 amino acids. The CDR3 DNA reads as TGTGCCAGCAGCCTTGGCACAGATACGCGGTATTTT. Protein: CASSLGTDTRYF.

The chain combines TRBV10-3 with TRBJ2-1; D remains unclear. The length of the CDR3 is 15 residues. Trimming shortened V by 0 bases and J by 3 bases, and 9 bases separated the two germline ends. Germline V CDR1 and CDR2: ENHRY, SYGVKD. CDR3 DNA sequence: TGTGCCATCAGTGAGTCTGAGACCGGCTACAATGAGCAGTTCTTC. Its translation is CAISESETGYNEQFF.

This clonotype was found many times. This chain connects TRBV29-1 to TRBJ2-7; tentatively, D is TRBD2 (5 bases). The CDR3 extends over 12 amino acids. Trimming removed 7 bases from V and 5 bases from J, with 15 bases in between. In germline, CDR1 is SQVTM, CDR2 ANQGSEA. The CDR3 sequence: CSAYIIGDEQYF. The CDR3 DNA follows: TGCAGCGCTTACATAATCGGGGACGAGCAGTACTTC.

The rearrangement links TRBV6-1 to TRBJ2-3; a possible D gene is TRBD2 (6 bases). CDR3 length: 14 amino acids. V was trimmed by 3 bases and J by 11 bases, leaving 18 bases between them. The germline V gene has CDR1 MNHNS and CDR2 SASEGT. The CDR3: CASSDLARACKQYF. The CDR3 DNA reads TGTGCCAGCAGTGACCTAGCGAGAGCGTGCAAGCAGTATTTT.

The rearrangement links TRBV4-2 to TRBJ2-3; maybe TRBD1 (6 bases). The V end lost 4 bases, the J end lost 11 bases, and 22 bases lay between the germline ends. The germline V gene has CDR1 LGHNA and CDR2 YNFKEQ. This CDR3 spans 15 amino acids. The CDR3 DNA follows: TGTGCCAGCAGCCCCAGGGGCGAGGGTGGGGTTGAGCAGTATTTT. This encodes CASSPRGEGGVEQYF.

The genes are TRBV7-2 and TRBJ2-5, with D tentatively TRBD2 (6 bases). V was clipped by 6 bases and J by 4 bases, with 21 bases between them. The CDR3 loop spans 16 amino acids. Germline CDR1 and CDR2: SGHTA and FQGNSA. The CDR3 DNA is TGTGCCAGCAGTAGACACCGGGACTCTCAAGGAGAGACCCAGTACTTC. Translating gives CASSRHRDSQGETQYF.

CDR3 DNA sequence: TGCGCCAGCAGCACCTCTAGCGGGAGGTCCTACGAGCAGTACTTC. It is translated as CASSTSSGRSYEQYF. The chain joins TRBV5-1 to TRBJ2-7, with 11 bases fitting TRBD2. Germline CDR1 is SGHRS and CDR2 is YFSETQ. The CDR3 is made up of 15 amino acids. The junction had 4 bases not matched to a gene; V was cut back by 4 bases and J by 1 base.

In this sample, this clonotype turned up once. The V gene is TRBV29-1, the J gene TRBJ2-2; D remains ambiguous. The CDR3 is made up of 12 amino acids. The V end lost 7 bases, the J end lost 2 bases, and 8 bases lay between the germline ends. Germline assignment: CDR1 SQVTM and CDR2 ANQGSEA. The DNA for the CDR3 is TGCAGCGCCTCACTCAACACCGGGGAGCTGTTTTTT. It encodes CSASLNTGELFF.

The chain carries TRBV7-9 and TRBJ2-2; 9 nucleotides align to TRBD1. The trim removed 10 bases at V and 4 bases at J, leaving 7 bases unmatched. The CDR3 is made up of 14 amino acids. The germline V gene encodes CDR1 SEHNR and CDR2 FQNEAQ (reference sequence). The CDR3: CATQGQGFTGELFF. Here the CDR3 DNA reads TGTGCCACCCAGGGACAGGGTTTCACCGGGGAGCTGTTTTTT.

DNA for the CDR3: TGCAGTGCCGCCTCCTCTAGCGGGGGGTGGGAGCAGTACTTC. This translates into CSAASSSGGWEQYF. The chain uses TRBV20-1 and TRBJ2-5; TRBD2 matches 11 bases. With V trimmed by 6 bases and J by 11 bases, 14 bases remained unmatched. Germline V gene data show CDR1 as DFQATT and CDR2 as SNEGSKA (reference sequence). The CDR3 consists of 14 residues.

The chain uses TRBV10-3 and TRBJ2-2; D perhaps matches TRBD2 (6 bases). The germline gives CDR1 ENHRY, CDR2 SYGVKD. CDR3 length equals 17 residues. V shed 8 bases and J shed 6 bases, with 25 bases lying between them. CDR3 DNA sequence: TGTGCCATCGGCCAGTTCTCCCGGCGAGCGGGCTCCGGGGAGCTGTTTTTT. It yields the protein CAIGQFSRRAGSGELFF.

The chain recombines TRBV21-1 with TRBJ1-5; the D call TRBD1 from the table was never checked on the DNA. TRBV21-1 is designated a pseudogene. The CDR3 contains 17 residues. The CDR3, as DNA: TGTGCCAGCAGCACGGGGGCTGACAGGGAAGAGGATCAGTCCCAGCATTTT. Translating it yields CASSTGADREEDQSQHF.

This clonotype was seen many times. This rearrangement joins TRBV6-2 or TRBV6-3 to TRBJ2-1; TRBD2 matches 9 bases. V was clipped by 6 bases and J by 7 bases; unmatched bases: 7. The length of the CDR3 is 14 residues. CDR1 and CDR2 (germline): MNHEY, SVGEGT. This CDR3 reads CASRTGLARNEQFF. The CDR3 DNA sequence: TGTGCCAGCAGAACCGGACTAGCGAGGAATGAGCAGTTCTTC.